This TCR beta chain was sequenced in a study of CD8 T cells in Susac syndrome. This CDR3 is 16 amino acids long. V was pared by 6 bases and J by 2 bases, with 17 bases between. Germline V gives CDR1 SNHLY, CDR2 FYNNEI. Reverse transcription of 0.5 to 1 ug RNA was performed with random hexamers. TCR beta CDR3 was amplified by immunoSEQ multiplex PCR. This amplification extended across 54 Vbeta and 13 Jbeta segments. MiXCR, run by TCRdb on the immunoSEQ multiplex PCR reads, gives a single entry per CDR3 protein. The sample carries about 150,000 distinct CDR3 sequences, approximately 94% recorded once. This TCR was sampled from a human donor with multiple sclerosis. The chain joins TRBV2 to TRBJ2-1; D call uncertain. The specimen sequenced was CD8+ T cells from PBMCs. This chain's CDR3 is CASSRSDGLPYNEQFF. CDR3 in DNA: TGTGCCAGCAGCCGCTCGGACGGATTACCCTACAATGAGCAGTTCTTC.